These 32 T cell receptor beta chains originate from one sample sequenced in a study of T-cell reconstitution after alpha-beta-depleted transplantation in children. A TCRbeta library incorporating unique molecular identifiers was prepared. TCRdb re-called the PCR reads through MiXCR, storing one row per CDR3 protein. The table has some 830,000 distinct CDR3 sequences, roughly 15% seen once; the top ten hold around 5%. The sequences come from PBMCs, mostly from graft donor cells, collected 360 days after TCRalphabeta/CD19-depleted stem cell transplant. These receptors were collected from a male patient aged 5 to 17 who had a stem cell transplant for acute lymphoblastic leukemia, so the T cells may come from the graft donor.

The rearrangement links TRBV29-1 to TRBJ2-6; D gene unclear. Germline CDR1 is SQVTM and CDR2 is ANQGSEA. With 4 bases removed from V and 2 bases from J, the gap between germline ends came to 0 bases. The CDR3 sequence is 11 residues long. CDR3 sequence: CSVAGANVLTF. The DNA of the CDR3 is TGCAGCGTTGCTGGGGCCAACGTCCTGACTTTC.

The gene calls are TRBV7-9 and TRBJ2-5, with 7 positions matching TRBD2. The CDR3 is 15 residues long. With V trimmed by 1 base and J by 1 base, 3 bases remained unmatched. Germline CDR1 is SEHNR and CDR2 is FQNEAQ (reference sequence). The CDR3 loop reads CASSLERGPQETQYF. Written as DNA, the CDR3 is TGTGCCAGCAGCTTAGAGCGGGGACCCCAAGAGACCCAGTACTTC.

Of note for this clonotype: No conserved phenylalanine or tryptophan is present at the end of the CDR3, so a read error is the likely explanation. The V and J genes are TRBV12-3 or TRBV12-4 and TRBJ2-3, with 7 positions matching TRBD2. The junction had 9 bases not matched to a gene; V was cut back by 4 bases and J by 2 bases. The CDR3 has 16 amino acids. CDR3 protein: CASSSVSSGNTDTQYL. CDR3 nucleotides: TGTGCCAGCAGTTCAGTGTCTAGCGGCAACACAGATACGCAGTATTTA.

This clonotype was seen a handful of times. The CDR3 spells CASSLVTASTYEQYF. CDR3 DNA: TGTGCCAGCAGCTTAGTGACAGCCTCTACCTACGAGCAGTACTTC. The chain carries TRBV7-9 and TRBJ2-7, with D perhaps TRBD1 (5 bases). CDR3 size: 15 residues. Germline loops: CDR1 SEHNR, CDR2 FQNEAQ (reference sequence). Trimming cost V 1 base and J 2 bases, with 12 bases left between them.

The chain has TRBV2 and TRBJ2-7; D uncertain. The CDR3 contains 10 residues. CDR1 SNHLY and CDR2 FYNNEI come from the germline V gene. The CDR3 reads CAKKPGEQYF. The CDR3 region has the DNA TGTGCGAAGAAACCTGGCGAGCAGTACTTC.

This clonotype was picked up a small number of times. The chain couples TRBV21-1 to TRBJ2-7; the table's D gene call, TRBD2, was not cross checked with the DNA. TRBV21-1 is classified as a pseudogene. This CDR3 has 13 residues. The CDR3 DNA is TGTGCCAGCAGCACTCCTGCGGGCTACGAGCAGTACTTC. This translates into CASSTPAGYEQYF.

The chain couples TRBV14 to TRBJ1-4, with D possibly being TRBD1 (5 bases). The ends were cut back, 1 base at V and 8 bases at J, with 23 bases in the middle. This CDR3 is built from 18 residues. Germline V lookup: CDR1 SGHDN, CDR2 FVKESK. CDR3 residues: CASSQGRSGLTPGEKLFF. CDR3 DNA: TGTGCCAGCAGCCAAGGGCGGTCCGGACTGACCCCAGGGGAAAAACTGTTTTTT.

The V gene is TRBV12-3 or TRBV12-4, the J gene TRBJ2-1; D might be TRBD1 (6 bases). This CDR3 spans 14 amino acids. V was clipped by 2 bases and J by 5 bases, with 10 bases between them. CDR3 DNA sequence: TGTGCCAGCAGTTTAAGGCAGGGGAACAATGAGCAGTTCTTC. It codes for CASSLRQGNNEQFF.

This clonotype turned up a few times. The genes are TRBV5-1 and TRBJ2-1; 7 nucleotides line up with TRBD2. The CDR3 spans 12 residues. The V and J ends lost 4 bases and 12 bases, in that order; junction bases with no gene match: 7. Germline lookup yields CDR1 SGHRS and CDR2 YFSETQ. The CDR3, as DNA: TGCGCCAGCAGCCTTCCGGGACTATGGCAGTTCTTC. It translates to CASSLPGLWQFF.

Here the CDR3 reads CATSGVDRGRRDPNYGYTF. The CDR3 DNA reads TGTGCCACCAGCGGGGTTGACAGGGGCCGGAGAGACCCTAACTATGGCTACACCTTC. V and J are TRBV15 and TRBJ1-2; 8 positions agree with TRBD1. The CDR3 length is 19 residues. CDR1 and CDR2 from the germline V gene are LNHNV and YYDKDF (reference sequence). V lost 5 bases, J lost 0 bases, and 17 bases stayed unmatched.

The chain is built from TRBV5-1 and TRBJ2-2; TRBD2 is a possible D gene (6 bases). The CDR3 sequence is 13 residues long. Germline V gives CDR1 SGHRS, CDR2 YFSETQ. V lost 4 bases to trimming and J lost 8 bases, with 12 bases between them. CDR3 sequence (DNA): TGCGCCAGCAGCCCCGGGACTTCTGGGGAGCTGTTTTTT. Protein: CASSPGTSGELFF.

The chain uses TRBV7-9 and TRBJ1-1; D remains unclear. Germline CDR1 reads SEHNR; CDR2 reads FQNEAQ (reference sequence). The CDR3 contains 12 residues. The V end was cut by 6 bases, the J end by 1 base, with 6 bases between. The CDR3 protein is CASRSENTEAFF. The CDR3 DNA follows: TGTGCCAGCAGGTCCGAGAACACTGAAGCTTTCTTT.

This clonotype was seen more than once but under ten times. The V gene is TRBV5-1, the J gene TRBJ2-7; D might be TRBD1 (5 bases). CDR3 size: 13 residues. Germline V lookup: CDR1 SGHRS, CDR2 YFSETQ. Between the trimmed V and J ends, which lost 7 bases and 4 bases, there was a span of 15 bases. The CDR3 nucleotides are TGCGCCAGCCGCCTTTGGGGCCAGTACGAGCAGTACTTC. Protein sequence: CASRLWGQYEQYF.

V and J are TRBV29-1 and TRBJ2-1, with a weak D call TRBD2 (5 bases). V was cut by 3 bases and J by 4 bases, with 13 bases left in between. The CDR3 runs to 14 residues. Germline V CDR1 and CDR2: SQVTM, ANQGSEA. For the CDR3, the DNA is TGCAGCGTTGACCTAGGAGGCGGTTACAATGAGCAGTTCTTC. It translates to CSVDLGGGYNEQFF.

This clonotype was seen more than once but under ten times. The chain combines TRBV5-6 with TRBJ2-7; a possible D gene is TRBD2 (6 bases). CDR3 size: 14 residues. Germline assignment: CDR1 SGHDT and CDR2 YYEEEE. Trimming shortened V by 1 base and J by 5 bases, and 13 bases separated the two germline ends. Here the CDR3 reads CASSLFGGIDEQYF. The CDR3 region has the DNA TGTGCCAGCAGCTTGTTCGGAGGGATCGACGAGCAGTACTTC.

The chain carries TRBV7-9 and TRBJ1-2; tentative D call: TRBD1 (5 bases). Germline V gene data show CDR1 as SEHNR and CDR2 as FQNEAQ (reference sequence). The CDR3 runs 14 residues. V lost 6 bases to trimming and J lost 10 bases, with 21 bases between them. CDR3 DNA sequence: TGTGCCAGCAGACGACCGACGGGGGGATTGGACTACACCTTC. Its protein is CASRRPTGGLDYTF.

This clonotype was seen a handful of times. CDR3 loop: CASSVGAQETQYF. DNA of the CDR3: TGTGCCAGCAGCGTCGGGGCCCAAGAGACCCAGTACTTC. The chain is built from TRBV9 and TRBJ2-5; either TRBD1 or TRBD2 may supply D (5 bases each). V lost 2 bases, J lost 1 base, and 6 bases lay in between. Looked up from germline, CDR1 is SGDLS and CDR2 is YYNGEE. This CDR3 comprises 13 residues.

This clonotype was counted only a few times. The rearrangement joins TRBV7-6 to TRBJ2-1, with D tentatively TRBD2 (6 bases). The germline V and J ends were trimmed by 2 bases and 6 bases, with 14 bases remaining between them. Germline values: CDR1 SGHVS, CDR2 FNYEAQ. This CDR3 contains 15 residues. CDR3 amino acids: CASSLTGLQFNEQFF. CDR3 bases: TGTGCCAGCAGCTTAACAGGACTACAATTCAATGAGCAGTTCTTC.

This clonotype was seen only a few times. The chain combines TRBV5-1 with TRBJ2-7, with D maybe TRBD2 (6 bases). V was trimmed by 0 bases and J by 4 bases, leaving 11 bases between them. The CDR3 consists of 14 residues. Germline loops: CDR1 SGHRS, CDR2 YFSETQ. Here the CDR3 DNA reads TGCGCCAGCAGCTTGGCGGGAGCGCAATACGAGCAGTACTTC. Its protein product is CASSLAGAQYEQYF. The complete variable domain, with remaining parts taken from reference TRBV5-1 and TRBJ2-7, reads KAGVTQTPRYLIKTRGQQVTLSCSPISGHRSVSWYQQTPGQGLQFLFEYFSETQRNKGNFPGRFSGRQFSNSRSEMNVSTLELGDSALYLCASSLAGAQYEQYFGPGTRLTVT.

This chain connects TRBV5-1 to TRBJ2-7; 10 bases line up with TRBD2. Looked up from germline, CDR1 is SGHRS and CDR2 is YFSETQ. V lost 2 bases to trimming and J lost 1 base; unmatched junction nucleotides: 6. CDR3 length equals 16 residues. Here the CDR3 reads CASSFQTSGPSYEQYF. Written as DNA, the CDR3 is TGCGCCAGCAGCTTTCAGACTAGCGGGCCATCCTACGAGCAGTACTTC.

For the CDR3, the DNA is TGCGCCAGCAGCTTGGGGACTAGTGGTGAGCAGTTCTTC. As protein: CASSLGTSGEQFF. This sequence joins TRBV5-1 and TRBJ2-1; 7 nucleotides agree with TRBD2. V lost 0 bases, J lost 9 bases, and 3 bases stayed unmatched. The length of the CDR3 is 13 residues. Germline-derived CDR1 and CDR2 are SGHRS and YFSETQ.

This clonotype has only a few counts. J is TRBJ1-5 and V is TRBV20-1; a possible D gene is TRBD1 (6 bases). Trimming removed 7 bases at V and 5 bases at J, with 9 bases between. This CDR3 contains 11 residues. CDR1 and CDR2 (germline): DFQATT, SNEGSKA (reference sequence). In nucleotides, the CDR3 is TGCAGTGTATCAGGGGATCAGCCCCAGCATTTT. It encodes CSVSGDQPQHF.

V and J are TRBV7-9 and TRBJ2-3; 8 nucleotides line up with TRBD1. Per germline, CDR1 SEHNR and CDR2 FQNEAQ (reference sequence). The CDR3 loop spans 12 amino acids. The junction had 4 bases not matched to a gene; V was cut back by 3 bases and J by 11 bases. The CDR3 bases are TGTGCCAGCAGCTTTGACAGGGGAAGGCAGTATTTT. As protein: CASSFDRGRQYF.

This clonotype was observed a few times. This chain links TRBV6-1 with TRBJ2-1; 14 bases match TRBD2. Per the germline V gene, CDR1 is MNHNS and CDR2 is SASEGT. The CDR3 extends over 18 amino acids. With V trimmed by 6 bases and J by 5 bases, 12 bases remained unmatched. CDR3 sequence: CASRSGLAGEVTDNEQFF. The CDR3 DNA is TGTGCCAGCAGATCGGGACTAGCGGGAGAGGTGACAGACAATGAGCAGTTCTTC.

Ten or more counts support this clonotype. One junction end does not reproduce the germline sequence, and a read error may be involved. The rearrangement uses TRBV5-1 and TRBJ2-2, with D unclear. The CDR3 is 13 amino acids. Germline loops: CDR1 SGHRS, CDR2 YFSETQ. CDR3 sequence (DNA): TGTGCCAGCAGTTTCCTGAACACCGGGGAGCTGTTTTTT. Its protein is CASSFLNTGELFF.

The chain carries TRBV25-1 and TRBJ2-5; tentative D call: TRBD2 (6 bases). Trimming took off 6 bases at V and 7 bases at J, with 15 bases between the two ends. The CDR3 loop spans 13 amino acids. From germline, CDR1 is MGHDK and CDR2 SYGVNS. The CDR3 reads CASSDSGTRTQYF. The CDR3 DNA reads as TGTGCCAGCAGCGATAGCGGCACCAGGACCCAGTACTTC.

This clonotype was counted between two and nine times. The rearrangement uses TRBV12-3 or TRBV12-4 and TRBJ1-5, with D tentatively TRBD1 (6 bases). V was trimmed by 2 bases and J by 2 bases, leaving 10 bases between them. This CDR3 has 15 residues. The CDR3 spells CASSLTGLGNQPQHF. The CDR3 nucleotides are TGTGCCAGCAGTTTAACAGGGCTGGGCAATCAGCCCCAGCATTTT.

This clonotype has just a few counts. For the CDR3, the DNA is TGTGCCAGCAGCCAGCAGCCACTTATGAACACTGAAGCTTTCTTT. It specifies CASSQQPLMNTEAFF. The V call is TRBV14, the J call TRBJ1-1; the D is unclear. V was shortened by 3 bases and J by 0 bases, with 11 bases between the two germline ends. The germline V gene encodes CDR1 SGHDN and CDR2 FVKESK. The CDR3 runs to 15 residues. The variable domain in full, with the rest retrieved from reference TRBV14 and TRBJ1-1, is EAGVTQFPSHSVIEKGQTVTLRCDPISGHDNLYWYRRVMGKEIKFLLHFVKESKQDESGMPNNRFLAERTGGTYSTLKVQPAELEDSGVYFCASSQQPLMNTEAFFGQGTRLTVV.

J is TRBJ1-4 and V is TRBV2; D gene unclear. This CDR3 comprises 15 residues. CDR1 is SNHLY and CDR2 is FYNNEI in the germline V gene. The V end lost 2 bases, the J end lost 8 bases, and 15 bases lay between the germline ends. Written as DNA, the CDR3 is TGTGCCAGCAGTGAAAGGGCAGATTCGCTGGAAAAACTGTTTTTT. This codes for CASSERADSLEKLFF.

Only a few counts were recorded for this clonotype. The chain employs TRBV11-2 and TRBJ2-3, with TRBD2 as a possible D gene (6 bases). CDR3 length equals 12 residues. Germline assignment: CDR1 SGHAT and CDR2 FQNNGV. V dropped 1 base and J dropped 10 bases, with 9 bases sitting between them. This chain's CDR3 is CASSLGGLAQYF. The CDR3, as DNA: TGTGCCAGCAGCTTAGGGGGACTTGCGCAGTATTTT.

This clonotype was detected only a few times. DNA of the CDR3: TGCGCCAGCAGCTTGGTTGGGGCGGGGAACACTGAAGCTTTCTTT. It encodes CASSLVGAGNTEAFF. V and J are TRBV5-1 and TRBJ1-1, with D possibly being TRBD1 (5 bases). V lost 0 bases and J lost 1, with 10 bases in between. From germline, CDR1 is SGHRS and CDR2 YFSETQ. The CDR3 sequence is 15 residues long. Looking up the rest from reference TRBV5-1 and TRBJ1-1 gives the full variable domain: KAGVTQTPRYLIKTRGQQVTLSCSPISGHRSVSWYQQTPGQGLQFLFEYFSETQRNKGNFPGRFSGRQFSNSRSEMNVSTLELGDSALYLCASSLVGAGNTEAFFGQGTRLTVV.

There are many counts of this clonotype. V and J are TRBV7-2 and TRBJ2-7, with 7 bases identical to TRBD1. Trimming took 1 base from V and 3 from J; bases not matched to a gene: 9. The CDR3 runs to 16 residues. Germline CDR1 SGHTA, CDR2 FQGNSA. CDR3 sequence reads: CASSLGLAGGFYEQYF. CDR3 in DNA: TGTGCCAGCAGCTTAGGCTTGGCAGGGGGTTTCTACGAGCAGTACTTC.